The 29 T cell receptor beta chains below were found in one sample sequenced in a study of T cell responses to AZD1222 COVID-19 vaccine (dated by TCRdb to about 2021). Receptor libraries were prepared by the immunoSEQ multiplex PCR assay. Drawn from immuneACCESS, this table holds only the in-frame rearrangements with V and J called that TCRdb kept. Clones are partly lost; checked studies trace under half to an unresolved V gene and leave the rest unexplained. For this sample there are more than 110,000 clones; around 93% appear just once. The top ten hold 2.8% of the sample. This sample's time point label indicates: baseline before first vaccination. This specimen was peripheral blood, taken on day 0 of AZD1222 vaccination. These receptor sequences come from an adult in good health.

The V and J genes are TRBV24-1 and TRBJ2-7; a weak D match, TRBD1 (6 bases). The V end was cut by 4 bases, the J end by 7 bases, with 13 bases between. There are 13 residues in the CDR3. Germline V gene sequence: CDR1 KGHDR, CDR2 SFDVKD. In nucleotides, the CDR3 is TGTGCCACCAGTGACCCGGACAGCAGGGAGCAGTACTTC. This gives the protein CATSDPDSREQYF.

The rearrangement links TRBV5-4 to TRBJ2-3; a possible D gene is TRBD1 (5 bases). The V and J ends lost 4 bases and 6 bases respectively, with 18 bases between them. CDR1 is SGHNT and CDR2 is YYREEE in the germline V gene (reference sequence). The CDR3 sequence is 15 residues long. The CDR3 DNA sequence: TGTGCCAGCAGCACACCAGGGAAGGGTGGGGATACGCAGTATTTT. This encodes CASSTPGKGGDTQYF.

This sequence joins TRBV11-3 and TRBJ1-2; a possible D gene is TRBD1 (6 bases). Trimming pared 3 bases from V and 7 bases from J, leaving 21 bases between. The CDR3 is 16 residues long. CDR1 SGHNT and CDR2 YENEEA come from the germline V gene. The CDR3 protein is CASSFFTGGAGLGYTF. The CDR3 DNA is TGTGCCAGCAGCTTTTTTACTGGGGGGGCAGGTCTTGGCTACACCTTC.

Here the CDR3 reads CASSQVTSGGRYEAFF. The CDR3 DNA is TGCGCCAGCAGCCAAGTTACCTCAGGGGGGCGATATGAAGCTTTCTTT. The chain recombines TRBV4-1 with TRBJ1-1; TRBD1 agrees at 7 bases. The germline V gene encodes CDR1 MGHRA and CDR2 YSYEKL. V trimming: 1 base; J trimming: 7 bases; junction bases outside the gene matches: 12. The CDR3 length is 16 residues.

The V call is TRBV5-1, the J call TRBJ1-3; unclear D gene. The germline gives CDR1 SGHRS, CDR2 YFSETQ. V was trimmed by 4 bases and J by 0 bases, leaving 11 bases between them. This CDR3 is built from 15 residues. The CDR3 loop is CASSLFGVSGNTIYF. The DNA of the CDR3 is TGCGCCAGCAGCCTCTTTGGGGTCTCTGGAAACACCATATATTTT.

The J gene is TRBJ1-5, the V gene TRBV28, with TRBD1 matching over 7 bases. The trim removed 5 bases at V and 3 bases at J, leaving 4 bases unmatched. The CDR3 covers 14 residues. The germline V gene encodes CDR1 MDHEN and CDR2 SYDVKM. CDR3 residues: CASSGGQTNQPQHF. CDR3 sequence (DNA): TGTGCCAGCAGTGGGGGACAGACCAATCAGCCCCAGCATTTT.

The J gene is TRBJ1-4, the V gene TRBV28, with D unresolved. This CDR3 has 15 residues. Trimming took off 2 bases at V and 4 bases at J, with 11 bases between the two ends. CDR1 is MDHEN, CDR2 SYDVKM, per germline. The CDR3 nucleotides read TGTGCCAGCAGTTTACGACGGCTGTTTAATGAAAAACTGTTTTTT. Translating it yields CASSLRRLFNEKLFF.

The chain combines TRBV5-6 with TRBJ2-5, with D hard to call. Trimming cost V 1 base and J 5 bases, with 9 bases left between them. The CDR3 runs 13 residues. In germline, CDR1 is SGHDT, CDR2 YYEEEE. CDR3 sequence reads: CASSLWSLETQYF. The DNA for the CDR3 is TGTGCCAGCAGCTTGTGGTCTTTGGAGACCCAGTACTTC.

J is TRBJ2-7 and V is TRBV5-1; TRBD2 matches 7 bases. The CDR3 has 15 residues. The germline gives CDR1 SGHRS, CDR2 YFSETQ. The trim removed 1 base at V and 5 bases at J, leaving 9 bases unmatched. In nucleotides, the CDR3 is TGCGCCAGCAGCTTGACGGGAGGACGTTACGACGAGCAGTACTTC. Encoded protein: CASSLTGGRYDEQYF.

The CDR3 protein is CATSESSFSSNQPQHF. CDR3 bases: TGTGCCACCAGTGAGTCGAGCTTCTCGAGCAATCAGCCCCAGCATTTT. The rearrangement uses TRBV24-1 and TRBJ1-5; no firm D call. Germline CDR1 reads KGHDR; CDR2 reads SFDVKD. This CDR3 is built from 16 residues. The ends were cut back, 4 bases at V and 1 base at J, with 13 bases in the middle.

This clone has just one count. The chain combines TRBV4-1 with TRBJ1-6; the match to TRBD1 covers 9 bases. The CDR3 is made up of 17 amino acids. J was trimmed by 7 bases and V by 2 bases; bases with no gene match: 9. The V gene's germline CDR1 is MGHRA and CDR2 YSYEKL. CDR3 in DNA: TGCGCCAGCAGCCAATCTCTCCGGACAGGGGACAATTCACCCCTCCACTTT. Its protein is CASSQSLRTGDNSPLHF.

The rearrangement uses TRBV27 and TRBJ1-5; TRBD1 is a possible D gene (5 bases). Trimming pared 7 bases from V and 2 bases from J, leaving 21 bases between. Germline V lookup: CDR1 MNHEY, CDR2 SMNVEV (reference sequence). The CDR3 has 17 amino acids. The CDR3 spells CASKGGTPPGRNQPQHF. The CDR3 DNA follows: TGTGCCAGCAAAGGAGGGACGCCCCCGGGACGCAATCAGCCCCAGCATTTT.

This clone came up a few times. The J gene is TRBJ2-7, the V gene TRBV2; D is possibly TRBD2 (6 bases). The germline V gene encodes CDR1 SNHLY and CDR2 FYNNEI. Trimming cost V 6 bases and J 7 bases, with 19 bases left between them. The CDR3 covers 14 residues. In DNA, the CDR3 is TGTGCCAGCAGAAGCCGGGACTTCAAGGGGGAGCAGTACTTC. Translated, it gives CASRSRDFKGEQYF.

The chain employs TRBV9 and TRBJ2-3, with D unresolved. V lost 1 base and J lost 0, with 3 bases in between. This CDR3 region has 13 residues. Looked up from germline, CDR1 is SGDLS and CDR2 is YYNGEE. CDR3 sequence reads: CASSVLSTDTQYF. DNA for the CDR3: TGTGCCAGCAGCGTACTAAGCACAGATACGCAGTATTTT.

The chain has TRBV27 and TRBJ2-2; the match to TRBD2 covers 8 bases. CDR1 and CDR2 from the germline V gene are MNHEY and SMNVEV (reference sequence). Trimming cost V 2 bases and J 5 bases; bases outside gene matches: 4. There are 15 residues in the CDR3. The CDR3 sequence: CASSLSGRYTGELFF. The CDR3 DNA reads TGTGCCAGCAGTTTAAGCGGGAGATATACCGGGGAGCTGTTTTTT.

V gene TRBV11-1 combines with J gene TRBJ1-2; 9 positions agree with TRBD1. Germline CDR1 and CDR2: SGHAT and FQDESV (reference sequence). The junction had 3 bases not matched to a gene; V was cut back by 5 bases and J by 2 bases. The CDR3 spans 14 residues. CDR3 in amino acids: CASSRTGANYGYTF. The CDR3 DNA is TGTGCCAGCAGCAGGACAGGGGCCAACTATGGCTACACCTTC.

The chain carries TRBV3-1 (or the pseudogene TRBV3-2) and TRBJ1-2; D remains unclear. V lost 1 base to trimming and J lost 6 bases, with 3 bases between them. The V gene's germline CDR1 is LGHDT and CDR2 YNNKEL (reference sequence). The CDR3 consists of 11 residues. The CDR3 loop is CASSQGNGYTF. In nucleotides, the CDR3 is TGTGCCAGCAGCCAAGGAAATGGCTACACCTTC.

CDR3 loop: CASRDKGRGEAFF. The CDR3 DNA sequence: TGTGCCAGCAGAGATAAGGGACGCGGTGAAGCTTTCTTT. The chain joins TRBV28 to TRBJ1-1; D is possibly TRBD1 (5 bases). Germline assignment: CDR1 MDHEN and CDR2 SYDVKM. The length of the CDR3 is 13 residues. V lost 6 bases to trimming and J lost 7 bases, with 15 bases between them.

The chain recombines TRBV7-9 with TRBJ1-2; D is ambiguous. The V gene lost 2 bases and the J gene lost 2 bases, with 9 bases spanning the gap. Looked up from germline, CDR1 is SEHNR and CDR2 is FQNEAQ (reference sequence). The CDR3 sequence is 14 residues long. The CDR3 spells CASSLLPQNYGYTF. The DNA for the CDR3 is TGTGCCAGCAGCTTACTCCCACAGAACTATGGCTACACCTTC.

The genes are TRBV7-8 and TRBJ1-2, with D perhaps TRBD1 (5 bases). V lost 5 bases, J lost 6 bases, and 10 bases lay in between. Germline V gene lookup returns CDR1 SGHVS and CDR2 FQNEAQ. This CDR3 has 12 residues. The chain's CDR3 is CASSHRQNGYTF. CDR3 nucleotide sequence: TGTGCCAGCAGCCATAGACAGAATGGCTACACCTTC.

This clone appeared once. CDR3 residues: CASSGAAVTYNEQFF. CDR3 sequence (DNA): TGTGCCAGCAGCGGCGCGGCTGTGACCTACAATGAGCAGTTCTTC. The chain links TRBV9 to TRBJ2-1, with D unresolved. CDR1 is SGDLS and CDR2 is YYNGEE in the germline V gene. V was cut by 3 bases and J by 2 bases, with 12 bases left in between. The CDR3 contains 15 residues.

The chain links TRBV13 to TRBJ2-1; TRBD1 aligns across 9 bases. The V gene end was trimmed by 5 bases and the J gene end by 7 bases; junction bases not matched to a gene: 6. The V gene's germline CDR1 is PRHDT and CDR2 FYEKMQ (reference sequence). The CDR3 contains 14 residues. CDR3 sequence: CASSPRQGGNEQFF. Here the CDR3 DNA reads TGTGCCAGCAGCCCGAGACAGGGGGGGAATGAGCAGTTCTTC.

The CDR3 DNA reads TGTGCCAGAGGGAAGGACAGGGTGCAGCCCCAGCATTTT. As protein: CARGKDRVQPQHF. V is TRBV21-1 and J is TRBJ1-5; the D call in the table, TRBD1, was not verified against the DNA. TRBV21-1 is labeled a pseudogene. This CDR3 has 13 residues.

The CDR3 nucleotides are TGTGCCAGCAAAAGGCAAGGGACAGCAGAAGCTTTCTTT. This translates into CASKRQGTAEAFF. The chain uses TRBV28 and TRBJ1-1, with 7 bases matching TRBD1. In germline, CDR1 is MDHEN, CDR2 SYDVKM. The CDR3 runs 13 residues. J gave up 8 bases and V 7 bases, and 10 bases lay outside the gene matches.

The CDR3 reads CASTQQVSGNTIYF. As DNA, the CDR3 is TGTGCCAGTACTCAACAGGTTTCTGGAAACACCATATATTTT. The chain carries TRBV19 and TRBJ1-3, with a weak D call TRBD1 (5 bases). Germline V gene lookup returns CDR1 LNHDA and CDR2 SQIVND (reference sequence). The CDR3 is 14 residues long. Trimming left V 7 bases short and J 1 base short, with 11 bases between.

V gene TRBV27 combines with J gene TRBJ1-6; D is undetermined. The CDR3 consists of 14 residues. Deletions cut 6 bases from V and 7 bases from J, with 13 bases between. Germline CDR1 reads MNHEY; CDR2 reads SMNVEV (reference sequence). CDR3 region: CASSQRSANSPLHF. DNA for the CDR3: TGTGCCAGCAGCCAGAGGTCGGCCAATTCACCCCTCCACTTT.

The chain joins TRBV7-9 to TRBJ2-1, with D unresolved. The CDR3 runs to 12 residues. V was clipped by 1 base and J by 6 bases, with 4 bases between them. The germline gives CDR1 SEHNR, CDR2 FQNEAQ (reference sequence). The CDR3 DNA follows: TGTGCCAGCAGCTTAGTGGGCAATGAGCAGTTCTTC. Amino acids: CASSLVGNEQFF.

On this clone itself: The sample carries other DNA sequences with the same CDR3. This chain connects TRBV18 to TRBJ1-5; D might be TRBD1 (6 bases). V gave up 3 bases and J gave up 4 bases, with 7 bases separating them. The CDR3 sequence is 13 residues long. Germline CDR1 reads KGHSH; CDR2 reads LQKENI. The CDR3 is CASSPQGNQPQHF. The DNA for the CDR3 is TGTGCCAGCTCACCTCAGGGGAATCAGCCCCAGCATTTT.

This sequence joins TRBV6-5 and TRBJ1-2; a possible D gene is TRBD1 (6 bases). The CDR3 is 13 amino acids. Trimming cost V 5 bases and J 4 bases, with 11 bases left between them. CDR1 and CDR2 from the germline V gene are MNHEY and SVGAGI. Here the CDR3 reads CASSMQGSYGYTF. The CDR3 DNA is TGTGCCAGCAGTATGCAGGGGAGCTATGGCTACACCTTC.